The subject of this entry is one T cell receptor beta chain. What it binds is unknown. A read error may produce the germline difference seen at one junction end. This sample was taken from a study of T cells in narcolepsy. Across the whole study: Healthy controls were enrolled alongside patients with narcolepsy type 1 or type 2. Study-wide results and limits: Some memory CD4+ repertoires had no autoreactive clone sequences. HCRT-specific and TRIB2-specific autoreactive clonotypes appeared among same-patient CSF and blood CD4+ clonotypes. Autoreactive clonotypes reportedly recurred in blood of same and different patients, not controls.

TCRdb's table, derived via immunoSEQ multiplex PCR, lists solely in-frame clones and lacks some. Altogether 25,000 to 35,000 clones are present, roughly 90% being singletons, with the ten largest covering around 1.2%. This clonotype was obtained from a human donor with narcolepsy. Sequencing used CD45RA- memory CD4+ T cells from PBMCs.

This CDR3 is CARRSSGNTIYF. CDR3 DNA sequence: TGTGCCCGGAGATCCTCTGGAAACACCATATATTTT. The chain links TRBV30 to TRBJ1-3, with D hard to call. The CDR3 has 12 amino acids. CDR1 is GTSNPN, CDR2 SVGIG, per germline (reference sequence). The whole variable domain, filled in from reference TRBV30 and TRBJ1-3, reads SQTIHQWPATLVQPVGSPLSLECTVEGTSNPNLYWYRQAAGRGLQLLFYSVGIGQISSEVPQNLSASRPQDRQFILSSKKLLLSDSGFYLCARRSSGNTIYFGEGSWLTVV.